This is a list of T cell receptor beta chains from one sample in a study of CD8 T cells in Susac syndrome. MiXCR, applied by TCRdb to the immunoSEQ multiplex PCR reads, yields one record per CDR3 protein. The sample records around 230,000 distinct CDR3 sequences, 96% being singletons. Sequences were obtained from CD4+ T cells from PBMCs. The receptors were gathered from a human donor with Susac syndrome. The CDR3 runs from the conserved cysteine through the conserved F or W. The D gene is left open where the match is weak. Clone size is not always given. Where it is, it says once, few, many or a class for expanded clones.

J gene,V gene,D gene,clone size,CDR3 DNA,CDR3 protein
TRBJ2-7,TRBV5-1,-,-,TGCGCCAGCACATCCACATTATACGAGCAGTACTTC,CASTSTLYEQYF
TRBJ1-1,TRBV10-3,TRBD1,-,TGTGCCATCAGGGTAGGACAGGCTAACACTGAAGCTTTCTTT,CAIRVGQANTEAFF
TRBJ2-1,TRBV7-9,-,-,TGTGCCAGCAGCTTAGGGCGGACAGACCGCTCCTACAATGAGCAGTTCTTC,CASSLGRTDRSYNEQFF
TRBJ1-2,TRBV29-1,-,-,TGCAGCGTTGAGGGCTTGGGCAGATCTAACTATGGCTACACCTTC,CSVEGLGRSNYGYTF
TRBJ2-4,TRBV6-2/TRBV6-3,TRBD1,-,TGTGCCAGCAGAGTTTACAGGGGTAACATTCAGTACTTC,CASRVYRGNIQYF
TRBJ2-7,TRBV29-1,TRBD1,-,TGCAGCGTTGACTCTGGACAGGTCCCCGAGCAGTACTTC,CSVDSGQVPEQYF
TRBJ1-2,TRBV6-5,TRBD1,-,TGTGCCAGCAGTTACCACCGGGACAGCTATGGCTACACCTTC,CASSYHRDSYGYTF
TRBJ2-4,TRBV14,-,once,TGTGCCAGCAGCCCATTGGGGATTATGAACATTCAGTACTTC,CASSPLGIMNIQYF
TRBJ1-3,TRBV6-6,-,-,TGTGCCAGCAGTTACTCGACATTTGGAAACACCATATATTTT,CASSYSTFGNTIYF
TRBJ1-4,TRBV20-1,-,-,TGCAGTGCTAGAGATCGAGAGGGGGGTGAAAAACTGTTTTTT,CSARDREGGEKLFF
TRBJ2-4,TRBV5-1,-,once,TGCGCCAGCAGCTTGGATACGATTCAGTACTTC,CASSLDTIQYF
TRBJ1-1,TRBV12-3/TRBV12-4,-,-,TGTGCCAGTGGGCTCCGGGGGCTAATGAACACTGAAGCTTTCTTT,CASGLRGLMNTEAFF
TRBJ2-3,TRBV14,TRBD2,-,TGTGCCAGCAGCCAAGTTACTTCTCTAGCGGGCACAGATACGCAGTATTTT,CASSQVTSLAGTDTQYF
TRBJ1-2,TRBV29-1,-,-,TGCAGCGTTGAATGGTCAATCGTCCTTCGAGGCTACACCTTC,CSVEWSIVLRGYTF
TRBJ2-5,TRBV12-3/TRBV12-4,-,once,TGTGCCAGCAGTTTAGGGCTCTATAGCCAAGAGACCCAGTACTTC,CASSLGLYSQETQYF
TRBJ1-2,TRBV27,-,-,TGTGCCAGCAGTCCCCCTCTGGGGGGTGTCTATGGCTACACCTTC,CASSPPLGGVYGYTF
TRBJ1-1,TRBV30,-,-,TGTGCCTGGAGTGGGATCTTAAAACCACGCCAAGCTTTCTTT,CAWSGILKPRQAFF
TRBJ2-7,TRBV2,TRBD2,-,TGTGCCAGCAGTGAACAAGGACTAGCGGGATTTCAGTACTTC,CASSEQGLAGFQYF
TRBJ2-1,TRBV18,-,-,TGTGCCAGCTCACCGCGGAGCCCATCCGGGACCCAGTTCTTC,CASSPRSPSGTQFF
TRBJ2-1,TRBV6-6,TRBD2,-,TGTGCCAGCAGTTACGATAGCGGGAGAGGCCATGAGCAGTTCTTC,CASSYDSGRGHEQFF
TRBJ2-7,TRBV5-1,TRBD2,-,TGCGCCAGCACCAGACTAGCGGGAGGACCCTACGAGCAGTACTTC,CASTRLAGGPYEQYF
TRBJ1-1,TRBV4-1,-,-,TGCGCCAGCAGCCAAGATTTTCGAGTCGCTGAAGCTTTCTTT,CASSQDFRVAEAFF
TRBJ1-2,TRBV2,TRBD1,-,TGTGCCAGCAGTGGTCTACAGGGGGCTGATGGCTACACCTTC,CASSGLQGADGYTF
TRBJ2-2,TRBV12-3/TRBV12-4,TRBD1,-,TGTGCCAGCAGTAGGACAGGGCCCACCGGGGAGCTGTTTTTT,CASSRTGPTGELFF
TRBJ2-7,TRBV6-2/TRBV6-3,-,-,TGTGCCAGCACTCTAGCCCGGACAGATTCCTACGAGCAGTACTTC,CASTLARTDSYEQYF
TRBJ2-1,TRBV5-4,-,-,TGTGCCAGCAGCCCGCCTGGGAGTTTCGGTGAGCAGTTCTTC,CASSPPGSFGEQFF
TRBJ2-7,TRBV9,-,-,TGTGCCAGCAGCGTAGACGGGAGCAGCTACGAGCAGTACTTC,CASSVDGSSYEQYF
TRBJ2-7,TRBV30,TRBD1,-,TGTGCCTCTAACCGGGACAGGGGGCAAGAGCAGTACTTC,CASNRDRGQEQYF
TRBJ2-7,TRBV7-9,-,-,TGTGCCAGCAGCTTAGCGGCAATAAAAGACGAGCAGTACTTC,CASSLAAIKDEQYF
TRBJ1-1,TRBV3-1,-,-,TGTGCCAGCAGCCGTCGGGGGGAGACTGAAGCTTTCTTT,CASSRRGETEAFF
TRBJ1-5,TRBV12-3/TRBV12-4,-,-,TGTGCCAGCAGATCATTGCCGAATCAGCCCCAGCATTTT,CASRSLPNQPQHF
TRBJ2-1,TRBV7-9,TRBD2,-,TGTGCCAGCAGCTTAGGTGGTAGCGGGATGTACAATGAGCAGTTCTTC,CASSLGGSGMYNEQFF
TRBJ2-5,TRBV6-5,-,-,TGTGCCAGCAGCAAGTTAGAGACCCAGTACTTC,CASSKLETQYF
TRBJ2-2,TRBV11-1,-,-,TGTGCCAGCAGCCCACCGACTAGTCTGTTTTTT,CASSPPTSLFF
TRBJ2-5,TRBV11-2,-,-,TGTGCCAGCAGCTTAGAAACCAGGCTCCAAGAGACCCAGTACTTC,CASSLETRLQETQYF
TRBJ2-1,TRBV29-1,-,-,TGCAGCGCCTATCGAGGAGTCGTCAATGAGCAGTTCTTC,CSAYRGVVNEQFF
TRBJ1-2,TRBV29-1,-,-,TGCAGCGTACGGGGGGTACTTTATGGCTACACCTTC,CSVRGVLYGYTF
TRBJ1-5,TRBV28,-,-,TGTGCCAGCAGTTTACCAGGCCAGCCCCAGCATTTT,CASSLPGQPQHF
TRBJ1-1,TRBV29-1,-,-,TGCAGCGTTCATAGGAGAACTGAAGCTTTCTTT,CSVHRRTEAFF
TRBJ1-4,TRBV7-6,TRBD1,-,TGTGCCAGCAGCCGAACAGGGGAGACTAATGAAAAACTGTTTTTT,CASSRTGETNEKLFF
TRBJ2-3,TRBV27,-,-,TGTGCCAGCAGTAACAGGCTACGCACAGATACGCAGTATTTT,CASSNRLRTDTQYF
TRBJ1-1,TRBV29-1,-,-,TGCAGCGGGAACGACTGGGCGAACACTGAAGCTTTCTTT,CSGNDWANTEAFF
TRBJ2-6,TRBV19,TRBD1,-,TGTGCCAGTAGTATGGACAGGGGGTCCTACTCTGGGGCCAACGTCCTGACTTTC,CASSMDRGSYSGANVLTF
TRBJ2-6,TRBV9,-,-,TGTGCCAGCAGCGAAGACAAATCTGGGGCCAACGTCCTGACTTTC,CASSEDKSGANVLTF
TRBJ2-3,TRBV20-1,TRBD2,-,TGCAGTGTCCCACTAGCGGCTAGCACAGATACGCAGTATTTT,CSVPLAASTDTQYF
TRBJ2-2,TRBV6-4,-,-,TGTGCCAGCAGTCCCGAGGGTGGGAGCGACAGGGACTTAACCGGGGAGCTGTTTTTT,CASSPEGGSDRDLTGELFF
TRBJ1-5,TRBV12-3/TRBV12-4,-,-,TGTGCCAGCAGTTTAGGCGGGGGTCGTCAGCCCCAGCATTTT,CASSLGGGRQPQHF
TRBJ2-1,TRBV5-1,-,-,TGCGCCAGCTCCTCCTGGGTAAGGGATGAGCAGTTCTTC,CASSSWVRDEQFF
TRBJ1-2,TRBV5-4,TRBD1,-,TGTGCCAGCAGCACCCCGGGACAGGAGGCCGATGGCTACACCTTC,CASSTPGQEADGYTF
TRBJ2-5,TRBV20-1,-,-,TGCAGTGCTAGGTTACTAGGGGAGACCCAGTACTTC,CSARLLGETQYF
TRBJ1-3,TRBV28,TRBD1,-,TGTGCCAGCAGACCACAGGGGGCGTCGGGAAACACCATATATTTT,CASRPQGASGNTIYF
TRBJ2-2,TRBV2,TRBD1,-,TGTGCCAGCAGTGGGGACAGGGGAACGAACACCGGGGAGCTGTTTTTT,CASSGDRGTNTGELFF
TRBJ2-1,TRBV4-1,-,-,TGCGCCAGCAGCCAAGAGGGGGCCATTTACAATGAGCAGTTCTTC,CASSQEGAIYNEQFF
TRBJ1-5,TRBV15,-,once,TGTGCCACCAGCAGAGATTGGTCAGCCTCCAATCAGCCCCAGCATTTT,CATSRDWSASNQPQHF
TRBJ2-1,TRBV19,-,-,TGTGCCAGTGCCCACCAGGGGTCCAGCTCCTACAATGAGCAGTTCTTC,CASAHQGSSSYNEQFF
TRBJ2-1,TRBV24-1,-,-,TGTGCCACCAGTGATTGGTTGGGGGATGAGCAGTTCTTC,CATSDWLGDEQFF
TRBJ2-1,TRBV20-1,-,once,TGCAGTGCTAGCGGCTTAGGTGGTTGGGAGCAGTTCTTC,CSASGLGGWEQFF
TRBJ2-1,TRBV5-1,TRBD2,-,TGCGCCAGCAGCAGCGTTAGCGGGAGGGATCACAATGAGCAGTTCTTC,CASSSVSGRDHNEQFF
TRBJ2-7,TRBV2,-,once,TGTGCCAGCAGGAGGGGGGCAGGGCCTTTCGCCGAGCAGTACTTC,CASRRGAGPFAEQYF
TRBJ1-2,TRBV29-1,-,-,TGCAGCGTAAAGATGGCCTATGGCTACACCTTC,CSVKMAYGYTF